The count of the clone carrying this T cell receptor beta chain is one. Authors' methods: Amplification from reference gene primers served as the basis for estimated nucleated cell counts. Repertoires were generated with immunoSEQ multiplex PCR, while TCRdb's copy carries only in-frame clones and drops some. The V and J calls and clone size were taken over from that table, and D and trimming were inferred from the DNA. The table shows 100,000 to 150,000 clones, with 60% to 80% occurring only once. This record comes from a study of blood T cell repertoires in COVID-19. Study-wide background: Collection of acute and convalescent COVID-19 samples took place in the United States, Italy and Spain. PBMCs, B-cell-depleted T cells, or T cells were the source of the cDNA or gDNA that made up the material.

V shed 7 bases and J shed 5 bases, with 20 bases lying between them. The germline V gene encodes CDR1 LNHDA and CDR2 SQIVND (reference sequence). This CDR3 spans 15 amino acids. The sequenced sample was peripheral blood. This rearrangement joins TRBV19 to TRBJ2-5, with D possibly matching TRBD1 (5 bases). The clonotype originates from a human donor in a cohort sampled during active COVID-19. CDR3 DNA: TGTGCCAGTACTAAAGTCCAGGGCCTCAGGGAGACCCAGTACTTC. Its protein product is CASTKVQGLRETQYF.